These 19 T cell receptor beta chains share one sample of origin, sequenced in a study of T-cell memory formation after mild COVID-19. In TCRdb, the 5' RACE reads were re-called with MiXCR into one record per CDR3 protein. The profile shows under 300,000 distinct CDR3 sequences, roughly 8.2% of them singletons. The sequenced sample was PBMCs or a T cell subset sorted from them (not recorded which). These receptors originate from a young man who had mild COVID-19 (a few samples of this study predate the infection). Cell type and time point are not known.

This clonotype was observed many times. The chain employs TRBV20-1 and TRBJ1-6; 10 bases match TRBD1. Germline V CDR1 and CDR2: DFQATT, SNEGSKA (reference sequence). This CDR3 is built from 14 residues. The trim removed 5 bases at V and 7 bases at J, leaving 5 bases unmatched. Here the CDR3 reads CSASRQGANSPLHF. DNA of the CDR3: TGCAGTGCTTCCCGACAGGGGGCAAATTCACCCCTCCACTTT.

The chain is built from TRBV20-1 and TRBJ2-3, with D perhaps matching TRBD2 (6 bases). The V end was cut by 4 bases, the J end by 0 bases, with 8 bases between. CDR1 and CDR2 from the germline V gene are DFQATT and SNEGSKA (reference sequence). The CDR3 is made up of 13 amino acids. CDR3 residues: CSAIRGSTDTQYF. CDR3 coding DNA: TGCAGTGCTATCCGGGGGAGCACAGATACGCAGTATTTT.

This clonotype was seen a few times. V and J are TRBV4-2 and TRBJ2-2, with 7 positions matching TRBD2. The CDR3 is made up of 16 amino acids. V trimming: 0 bases; J trimming: 4 bases; junction bases outside the gene matches: 5. CDR1 and CDR2 (germline): LGHNA, YNFKEQ. The CDR3 region has the DNA TGTGCCAGCAGCCAAGATGGCCCGGGGGGCACCGGGGAGCTGTTTTTT. Protein: CASSQDGPGGTGELFF.

This clonotype was counted between two and nine times. The rearrangement joins TRBV27 to TRBJ1-1; 7 nucleotides line up with TRBD1. This CDR3 is 19 amino acids long. V trimming: 7 bases; J trimming: 0 bases; junction bases outside the gene matches: 20. CDR1 is MNHEY and CDR2 is SMNVEV in the germline V gene (reference sequence). CDR3 region: CASIPKRPTLQGLNTEAFF. DNA for the CDR3: TGTGCCAGCATTCCTAAACGTCCTACCCTACAGGGGTTGAACACTGAAGCTTTCTTT.

The chain links TRBV19 to TRBJ1-5; a weak D match, TRBD1 (5 bases). The CDR3 length is 16 residues. The germline V gene encodes CDR1 LNHDA and CDR2 SQIVND (reference sequence). The ends were cut back, 3 bases at V and 4 bases at J, with 16 bases in the middle. The CDR3 nucleotides are TGTGCCAGTAGTATCGACCGGGACGACCGAAATCAGCCCCAGCATTTT. This encodes CASSIDRDDRNQPQHF.

This clonotype was counted between two and nine times. The rearrangement links TRBV12-3 or TRBV12-4 to TRBJ1-5; weak D call: TRBD1 (6 bases). Trimming shortened V by 1 base and J by 7 bases, and 14 bases separated the two germline ends. The CDR3 covers 15 residues. The CDR3 sequence: CASSLDSGVGQPQHF. As DNA, the CDR3 is TGTGCCAGCAGTTTAGACTCAGGGGTCGGGCAGCCCCAGCATTTT.

V is TRBV5-1 and J is TRBJ2-6; 11 bases line up with TRBD1. The CDR3 length is 19 residues. J lost 0 bases, V lost 4 bases, and 9 bases had no gene match. Germline V gene lookup returns CDR1 SGHRS and CDR2 YFSETQ. The CDR3 DNA follows: TGCGCCAGCAGCCCCATACCCGGGACAGGGGGCTCTGGGGCCAACGTCCTGACTTTC. Translated: CASSPIPGTGGSGANVLTF.

This clonotype occurred a few times. The chain is built from TRBV20-1 and TRBJ1-3; 9 bases agree with TRBD1. The CDR3 is 15 residues long. CDR1 and CDR2 from the germline V gene are DFQATT and SNEGSKA (reference sequence). V lost 3 bases, J lost 0 bases, and 3 bases stayed unmatched. CDR3 region: CSARDRGRSGNTIYF. The CDR3 region has the DNA TGCAGTGCTAGGGACAGGGGACGCTCTGGAAACACCATATATTTT.

This clonotype has a handful of counts. The J gene is TRBJ2-1, the V gene TRBV6-6, with TRBD1 as a possible D gene (5 bases). Trimming stripped 2 bases from V and 5 bases from J, with 13 bases between. The germline V gene has CDR1 MNHNY and CDR2 SVGAGI (reference sequence). The CDR3 length is 15 residues. As DNA, the CDR3 is TGTGCCAGCAGTTACGGACAAGGCGATGACAATGAGCAGTTCTTC. Its translation is CASSYGQGDDNEQFF.

This clonotype showed up just a few times. The J gene is TRBJ2-7, the V gene TRBV6-1; 10 bases match TRBD2. CDR1 and CDR2 from the germline V gene are MNHNS and SASEGT. The CDR3 is 14 amino acids. The V and J ends lost 2 bases and 4 bases, in that order; junction bases with no gene match: 2. The CDR3 sequence is CASSELAGVYEQYV. CDR3 nucleotide sequence: TGTGCCAGCAGTGAACTAGCGGGGGTTTACGAGCAGTACGTC.

This clonotype was counted only a few times. The J gene is TRBJ2-3, the V gene TRBV3-1; D may be TRBD1 (7 bases). Germline values: CDR1 LGHDT, CDR2 YNNKEL (reference sequence). CDR3 length equals 13 residues. Trimming cost V 6 bases and J 5 bases, with 12 bases left between them. This CDR3 is CASRNQGGDTQYF. The CDR3 DNA reads TGTGCCAGCAGAAACCAGGGGGGAGATACGCAGTATTTT.

This clonotype has only a few counts. J is TRBJ1-1 and V is TRBV20-1; D is ambiguous. Per the germline V gene, CDR1 is DFQATT and CDR2 is SNEGSKA (reference sequence). V was shortened by 6 bases and J by 1 base, with 12 bases between the two germline ends. The CDR3 is made up of 13 amino acids. In nucleotides, the CDR3 is TGCAGTGCGAAGCAGGAGAAGAACACTGAAGCTTTCTTT. It translates to CSAKQEKNTEAFF.

This clonotype was detected ten times or more. The chain is built from TRBV2 and TRBJ2-2; D gene unclear. The V gene lost 7 bases and the J gene lost 7 bases, with 10 bases spanning the gap. This CDR3 has 12 amino acids. CDR1 is SNHLY, CDR2 FYNNEI, per germline. The CDR3: CASTLSSGELFF. Written as DNA, the CDR3 is TGTGCCAGCACCTTGAGCAGCGGGGAGCTGTTTTTT.

The CDR3 bases are TGTGCCAGCAGCGAGGGACAAACGCAAGAGACCCAGTACTTC. It encodes CASSEGQTQETQYF. This chain links TRBV28 with TRBJ2-5; tentatively, D is TRBD1 (6 bases). The V and J ends lost 6 bases and 2 bases respectively, with 13 bases between them. The CDR3 extends over 14 amino acids. Germline V CDR1 and CDR2: MDHEN, SYDVKM.

This clonotype has a handful of counts. As DNA, the CDR3 is TGTGCCAGTGGACAGGGAAGTCGTCAGCCCCAGCATTTT. The encoded protein is CASGQGSRQPQHF. The rearrangement uses TRBV10-3 and TRBJ1-5, with TRBD1 identical over 8 bases. This CDR3 spans 13 amino acids. Looked up from germline, CDR1 is ENHRY and CDR2 is SYGVKD. Trimming cost V 10 bases and J 6 bases; bases outside gene matches: 8.

This clonotype has a count of ten or more. This rearrangement joins TRBV5-1 to TRBJ2-5, with 8 positions matching TRBD1. The CDR3 contains 14 residues. The V gene's germline CDR1 is SGHRS and CDR2 YFSETQ. With 4 bases clipped from V and 3 bases from J, the junction kept 5 bases outside the gene matches. The CDR3 region is CASSQMTGEETQYF. The CDR3 nucleotides read TGCGCCAGCAGCCAGATGACAGGGGAAGAGACCCAGTACTTC.

This clonotype was picked up a small number of times. The chain joins TRBV12-3 or TRBV12-4 to TRBJ1-2; D ambiguous. This CDR3 contains 14 residues. Trimming shortened V by 6 bases and J by 4 bases, and 15 bases separated the two germline ends. This CDR3 is CASRRTKHSYGYTF. Written as DNA, the CDR3 is TGTGCCAGCAGGAGAACAAAGCACAGCTATGGCTACACCTTC.

This clonotype was seen at least ten times. The chain combines TRBV6-4 with TRBJ1-2; D is perhaps TRBD1 (6 bases). The length of the CDR3 is 14 residues. The V gene lost 2 bases and the J gene lost 2 bases, with 9 bases spanning the gap. Per the germline V gene, CDR1 is MRHNA and CDR2 is SNTAGT. This chain's CDR3 is CASSDGGSNYGYTF. As DNA, the CDR3 is TGTGCCAGCAGTGACGGGGGCTCAAACTATGGCTACACCTTC.

This clonotype occurred many times. The chain couples TRBV2 to TRBJ2-4; possibly TRBD1 for D (7 bases). The length of the CDR3 is 13 residues. Looked up from germline, CDR1 is SNHLY and CDR2 is FYNNEI. Trimming took off 8 bases at V and 7 bases at J, with 15 bases between the two ends. The CDR3 bases are TGTGCCAGCGGGCTGGCAGGGGGGAACATTCAGTACTTC. It encodes CASGLAGGNIQYF.